The present T cell receptor (beta chain) was sequenced within a study of cytomegalovirus exposure and HLA in healthy donors. Study-wide context: The roughly 700 first-cohort repertoires shared a platform with the approximately 120 validation repertoires, as reported in a later analysis.

Germline V CDR1 and CDR2: SGHRS, YFSETQ. The CDR3 has 15 residues. V was cut by 3 bases and J by 0 bases, with 10 bases left in between. Sequencing was performed with immunoSEQ multiplex PCR; in TCRdb, only in-frame clones are kept and a portion is missing. The data hold fewer than 250,000 clones, with 80% to 85% observed a single time. Sequenced material: PBMCs. The sequence derives from a woman in her 30s in good health and CMV-seropositive. V gene TRBV5-1 combines with J gene TRBJ1-5; D might be TRBD1 (5 bases). The CDR3 here is CASSSGTDSNQPQHF. The DNA of the CDR3 is TGCGCCAGCAGCTCTGGGACGGATAGCAATCAGCCCCAGCATTTT.